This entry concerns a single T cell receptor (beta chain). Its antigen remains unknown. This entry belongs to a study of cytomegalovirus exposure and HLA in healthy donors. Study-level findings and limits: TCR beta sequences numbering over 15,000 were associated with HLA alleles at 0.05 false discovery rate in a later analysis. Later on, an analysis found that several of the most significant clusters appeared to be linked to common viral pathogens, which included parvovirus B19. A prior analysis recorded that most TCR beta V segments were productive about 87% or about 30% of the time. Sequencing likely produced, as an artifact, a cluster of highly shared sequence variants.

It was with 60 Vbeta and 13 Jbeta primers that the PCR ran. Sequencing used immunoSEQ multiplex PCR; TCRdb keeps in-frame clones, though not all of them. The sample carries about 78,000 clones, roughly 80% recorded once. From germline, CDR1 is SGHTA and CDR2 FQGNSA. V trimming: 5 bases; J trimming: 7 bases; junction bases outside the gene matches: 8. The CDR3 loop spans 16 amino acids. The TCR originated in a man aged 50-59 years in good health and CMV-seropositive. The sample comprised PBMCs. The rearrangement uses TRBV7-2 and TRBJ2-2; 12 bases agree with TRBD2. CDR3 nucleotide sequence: TGTGCCAGCAGCCCCGCTAGCGGGAGGGCAGGCGGGGAGCTGTTTTTT. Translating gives CASSPASGRAGGELFF.